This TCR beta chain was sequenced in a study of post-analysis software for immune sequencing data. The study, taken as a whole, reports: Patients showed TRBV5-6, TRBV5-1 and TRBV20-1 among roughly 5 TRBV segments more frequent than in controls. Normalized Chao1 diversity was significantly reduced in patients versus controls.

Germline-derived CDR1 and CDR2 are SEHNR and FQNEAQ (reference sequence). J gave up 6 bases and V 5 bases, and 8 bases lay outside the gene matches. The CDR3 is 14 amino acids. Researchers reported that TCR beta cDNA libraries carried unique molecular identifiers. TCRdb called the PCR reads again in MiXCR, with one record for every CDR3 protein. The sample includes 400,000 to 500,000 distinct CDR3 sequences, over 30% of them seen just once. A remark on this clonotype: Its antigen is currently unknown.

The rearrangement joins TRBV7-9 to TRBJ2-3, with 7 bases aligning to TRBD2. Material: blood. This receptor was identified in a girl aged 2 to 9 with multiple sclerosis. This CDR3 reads CASSTYTSADTQYF. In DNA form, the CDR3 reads TGTGCCAGCAGCACTTATACTAGCGCGGATACGCAGTATTTT.